Listed below are T cell receptor beta chains from one sample, sequenced in a study of blood T cell repertoires in COVID-19. Produced via immunoSEQ multiplex PCR; TCRdb's table is partial and in-frame only. The data hold hundreds of thousands of clones, with 80% to 90% observed a single time. Sample: peripheral blood. The receptor source for this set is a man in his fifties or sixties with COVID-19, enrolled during active disease. Each CDR3 is given with its conserved first and last residue. Each record gives: V gene, J gene, CDR3 protein.

TRBV19	TRBJ2-7	CASTPGTVDSYEQYF
TRBV24-1	TRBJ2-1	CATSDTGQPYNEQFF
TRBV21-1	TRBJ2-1	CASSKMSRDRGNEQFF
TRBV7-9	TRBJ1-1	CASSSTYTGIAFF
TRBV5-1	TRBJ2-7	CASSLDGGGTSYEQYF
TRBV7-2	TRBJ1-1	CASSLAGGEAFF
TRBV12-3/TRBV12-4	TRBJ2-7	CASSKHSEQYF
TRBV6-5	TRBJ2-7	CASSIEREGSYEQYF
TRBV5-1	TRBJ2-2	CASSLDNSNTGELFF
TRBV10-1	TRBJ1-6	CASPPRVAGNSPLHF
TRBV11-2	TRBJ2-1	CASSTSGGANEQFF
TRBV9	TRBJ2-2	CASSPQQGAGELFF
TRBV5-1	TRBJ2-5	CASSLADTPETQYF
TRBV6-6	TRBJ2-5	CASILRGTDAPEAQYF
TRBV27	TRBJ1-2	CASSRTGGGYGYTF
TRBV19	TRBJ1-3	CASSILAARRSGNTIYF
TRBV5-1	TRBJ1-1	CASSFGTLNTEAFF
TRBV6-5	TRBJ1-2	CASSQTGRGGYTF
TRBV5-1	TRBJ1-4	CASSSGPGGEKLFF
TRBV30	TRBJ2-2	CAWRRTSGGPNTGELFF
TRBV7-9	TRBJ1-2	CASSSGTALNYGYTF
TRBV19	TRBJ2-1	CAGSIDRLGGFDEQFF
TRBV5-5	TRBJ2-7	CASSLYGTGHEQYF
TRBV6-2/TRBV6-3	TRBJ2-3	CASSLDTDTQYF
TRBV3-1/TRBV3-2	TRBJ1-5	CASSQEQGSNQPQHF
TRBV11-1	TRBJ2-3	CASSHEQGAADTQYF
TRBV6-2/TRBV6-3	TRBJ2-1	CASSSGLAGWGEQFF
TRBV12-5	TRBJ2-7	CASGLVSGSLAEQYF
TRBV7-6	TRBJ1-5	CASSLGTPGGSQPQHF
TRBV5-1	TRBJ1-6	CASSHGERNSPLHF
TRBV27	TRBJ2-7	CASRKAGGHPPYEQYF
TRBV5-4	TRBJ2-6	CASSPGHSGANVLTF
TRBV3-1/TRBV3-2	TRBJ2-3	CASSQAGRGAGDTQYF
TRBV18	TRBJ1-5	CASSPYGQGNQPQHF
TRBV7-3	TRBJ1-2	CASSLRDRFLDYGYTF
TRBV6-5	TRBJ2-1	CASSYIGGGNEQFF
TRBV14	TRBJ2-3	CASSQGRYTQYF
TRBV7-2	TRBJ2-3	CASSVDRGADTQYF
TRBV7-2	TRBJ2-7	CASSSGGAKPYEQYF
TRBV7-9	TRBJ2-3	CASSFSTDTQYF
TRBV2	TRBJ2-2	CASREGTGHSGELFF
TRBV14	TRBJ2-7	CASSQGAGVLLEQYF
TRBV5-1	TRBJ1-6	CASKFGQDNSPLHF
TRBV7-2	TRBJ1-1	CASSLDRLVSEAFF
TRBV11-2	TRBJ2-7	CASRWTGDGEQYF
TRBV4-3	TRBJ1-2	CASSQDRTGRGYYGYTF
TRBV6-1	TRBJ1-6	CASSAGTGRLSNSPLHF
TRBV7-9	TRBJ1-5	CASRQTGATPNRPQHF
TRBV7-6	TRBJ2-7	CASSSGFPGQGYEQYF
TRBV7-8	TRBJ1-1	CASSGQTGDTEAFF
TRBV6-5	TRBJ1-2	CASSYSWTGYGYTF
TRBV20-1	TRBJ1-2	CSASLGQGVFGYTF
TRBV7-6	TRBJ1-1	CASSWPGQGLGEAFF
TRBV19	TRBJ1-4	CASSPRAPGQGPRSYWFF
TRBV7-8	TRBJ2-7	CASSFGQGYEQYF
TRBV7-2	TRBJ2-3	CASTAGGTGGDTQYF
TRBV9	TRBJ2-3	CASSVAGGPVTDTQYF